This T cell receptor (beta chain) was profiled in a study of blood T cell repertoires in COVID-19. Overall study: The United States, Italy and Spain supplied acute and convalescent COVID-19 samples. From T cells, B-cell-depleted T cells, or PBMCs came the material, which was cDNA or gDNA.

In the original processing: Using reference gene primer amplification, nucleated cell counts were estimated. Method: immunoSEQ multiplex PCR; TCRdb's copy keeps in-frame clones and lacks some. V, J and clone size were drawn from that table, and D and trimming were deduced from the DNA. The table records about 60,000 clones, approximately 80% of them present only once. The germline V gene encodes CDR1 SNHLY and CDR2 FYNNEI. The CDR3 covers 13 residues. Trimming took 7 bases from V and 0 from J, leaving 10 bases between them. A few counts support this clone. The receptor comes from a human donor in a cohort sampled during active COVID-19. Sequenced material: peripheral blood. The V call is TRBV2, the J call TRBJ2-7, with TRBD1 as a possible D gene (5 bases). CDR3 sequence: CASKQGRSYEQYF. For the CDR3, the DNA is TGTGCCAGCAAGCAGGGCCGCTCCTACGAGCAGTACTTC.